One T cell receptor beta chain is described in this entry. The study assigned cohorts using participant-reported clinical history. The sample comes from a study of blood T cell repertoires in COVID-19. Per the study methods: Estimation of nucleated cell counts was performed using reference gene primer amplification. Libraries were prepared by immunoSEQ multiplex PCR; TCRdb keeps only in-frame clonotypes and omits some of them. D and trimming were read from the DNA, whereas the V and J calls and clone size are those reported in that table. The table shows fewer than 250,000 clones, with around 82% occurring only once. With V trimmed by 5 bases and J by 0 bases, 10 bases remained unmatched. Germline CDR1 reads LGHNT; CDR2 reads FRNRAP. The CDR3 sequence is 17 residues long.

V gene TRBV12-5 combines with J gene TRBJ1-1, with 9 bases lining up with TRBD1. The clonotype comes from a woman aged 40 to 50 who had been exposed to COVID-19. The sample taken for sequencing was PBMCs or T cells enriched from blood (not recorded which). The CDR3 DNA reads TGTGCTAGTGGTCTAATTGTGGGGACAGGGATGAACACTGAAGCTTTCTTT. Residues: CASGLIVGTGMNTEAFF. The full variable domain, its missing parts supplied by reference TRBV12-5 and TRBJ1-1, is DARVTQTPRHKVTEMGQEVTMRCQPILGHNTVFWYRQTMMQGLELLAYFRNRAPLDDSGMPKDRFSAEMPDATLATLKIQPSEPRDSAVYFCASGLIVGTGMNTEAFFGQGTRLTVV.